Sequencing of this T cell receptor (beta chain) was carried out in a study of high-grade serous ovarian cancer treatment subgroups. Study-level points and caveats: Repertoire similarity ranged roughly 0.11 to 0.8 between tumors of one patient.

Libraries were prepared by immunoSEQ multiplex PCR; TCRdb keeps only in-frame clonotypes and omits some of them. The table lists around 2,100 clones, over 70% of them singletons, with around 7.8% in the top ten. The sample holds a few counts of this clone. What it binds is unknown. V was clipped by 2 bases and J by 7 bases; unmatched bases: 11. In germline, CDR1 is SGHTA, CDR2 FQGNSA. CDR3 length equals 18 residues. The tumor samples were collected prior to definitive surgery or chemotherapy. The sample comprised tumor tissue. This receptor was identified in a human donor with high-grade serous ovarian cancer. The chain uses TRBV7-2 and TRBJ1-6; 10 nucleotides agree with TRBD1. The CDR3 bases are TGTGCCAGCAGCTTAACGGGACAGGGGAGGGGAGGGAATTCACCCCTCCACTTT. This gives the protein CASSLTGQGRGGNSPLHF.